This entry features one TCR beta chain sequence. There are 16 residues in the CDR3. Germline CDR1 and CDR2: LGHNA and YNFKEQ. V lost 3 bases and J lost 4, with 18 bases in between. How the authors handled the data: The authors estimated nucleated cell counts from reference gene primer amplification. Measured with immunoSEQ multiplex PCR; TCRdb has only the in-frame clones, and not every one. V, J and clone size were drawn from that table, and D and trimming were deduced from the DNA. The sample gives about 98,000 clones, around 75% of which show up once; roughly 24% is in the top ten. This record belongs to a study of blood T cell repertoires in COVID-19. Study overall: Nucleic acid was either cDNA or gDNA, and it came from T cells, B-cell-depleted T cells, or PBMCs.

V gene TRBV4-2 combines with J gene TRBJ2-5, with D tentatively TRBD2 (6 bases). The sample consisted of peripheral blood. The source of this sequence is a man aged 70 or older with acute or convalescent COVID-19. CDR3 sequence: CASSHERGLGGETQYF. The DNA of the CDR3 is TGTGCCAGCAGCCACGAACGGGGCTTGGGAGGAGAGACCCAGTACTTC.